This T cell receptor (beta chain) was profiled in a study of T-cell memory formation after mild COVID-19. Study-level results: Contracting clones localized mainly to CM and EM when CD4+ and mainly to EMRA when CD8+. Clones contracting over day 15 to 85 were CD4/CD8 balanced, with later expanders leaning CD4+. The study detected some responding clones in pre-infection memory, suggesting cross-reactive memory joined.

The V end was cut by 2 bases, the J end by 0 bases, with 11 bases between. This CDR3 has 17 amino acids. The germline V gene has CDR1 SEHNR and CDR2 FQNEAQ (reference sequence). In TCRdb, the 5' RACE reads were re-called with MiXCR into one record per CDR3 protein. The sample consists of about 110,000 distinct CDR3 sequences, around an eighth of them appearing once. This clonotype was counted ten times or more. Its specificity is unknown. The clonotype was recovered from an adult woman who had mild COVID-19 (a few samples of this study predate the infection). Cell type and time point are not known. The chain has TRBV7-9 and TRBJ2-6; D gene unclear. What was sequenced was PBMCs or a T cell subset sorted from them (not recorded which). The CDR3 nucleotides read TGTGCCAGCAGCTTAATCGCCGGAAACTCTGGGGCCAACGTCCTGACTTTC. Translating it yields CASSLIAGNSGANVLTF.